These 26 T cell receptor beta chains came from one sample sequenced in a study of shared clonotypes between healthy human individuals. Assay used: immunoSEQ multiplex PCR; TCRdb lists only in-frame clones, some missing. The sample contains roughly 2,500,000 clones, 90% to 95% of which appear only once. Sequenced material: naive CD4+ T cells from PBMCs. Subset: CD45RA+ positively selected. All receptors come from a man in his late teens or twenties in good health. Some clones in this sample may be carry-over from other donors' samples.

The CDR3: CASRLFWELGTDTQYF. The DNA of the CDR3 is TGTGCCAGCAGACTCTTTTGGGAGCTGGGCACAGATACGCAGTATTTT. This sequence joins TRBV27 and TRBJ2-3, with D perhaps TRBD2 (5 bases). The V gene lost 6 bases and the J gene lost 1 base, with 17 bases spanning the gap. Looked up from germline, CDR1 is MNHEY and CDR2 is SMNVEV (reference sequence). The CDR3 covers 16 residues.

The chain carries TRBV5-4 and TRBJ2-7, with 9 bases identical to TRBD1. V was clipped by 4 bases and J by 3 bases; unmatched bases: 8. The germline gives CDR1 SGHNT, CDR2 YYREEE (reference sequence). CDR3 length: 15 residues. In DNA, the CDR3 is TGTGCCAGCAGCACCCCCGGGACAGGGTACTACGAGCAGTACTTC. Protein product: CASSTPGTGYYEQYF.

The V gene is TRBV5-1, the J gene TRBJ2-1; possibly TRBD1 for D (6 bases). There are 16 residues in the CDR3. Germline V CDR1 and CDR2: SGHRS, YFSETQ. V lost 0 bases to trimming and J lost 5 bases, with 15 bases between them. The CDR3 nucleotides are TGCGCCAGCAGCTTGGGTGGGGGCAAAGGCAACAATGAGCAGTTCTTC. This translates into CASSLGGGKGNNEQFF.

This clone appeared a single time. The DNA of the CDR3 is TGTGCCAGCACTCCGGACAGAAGCACCTACAATGAGCAGTTCTTC. Translated, it gives CASTPDRSTYNEQFF. This chain links TRBV2 with TRBJ2-1, with a tentative D call TRBD1 (6 bases). This CDR3 region has 15 residues. CDR1 SNHLY and CDR2 FYNNEI come from the germline V gene. V lost 7 bases to trimming and J lost 2 bases, with 15 bases between them.

In nucleotides, the CDR3 is TGTGCCAGCAGCCCGGGACAGCAGGTGAATCAGCCCCAGCATTTT. Its translation: CASSPGQQVNQPQHF. The chain joins TRBV5-8 to TRBJ1-5, with TRBD1 matching over 7 bases. The trim removed 4 bases at V and 4 bases at J, leaving 8 bases unmatched. This CDR3 is built from 15 residues. Germline V gene data show CDR1 as SGHTS and CDR2 as YDEGEE.

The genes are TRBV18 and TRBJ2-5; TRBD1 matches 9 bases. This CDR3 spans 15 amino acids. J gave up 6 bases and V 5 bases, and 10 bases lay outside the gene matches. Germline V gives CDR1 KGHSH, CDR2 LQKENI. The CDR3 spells CASSSTGTGKKTQYF. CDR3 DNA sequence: TGTGCCAGCTCATCTACCGGGACAGGGAAAAAGACCCAGTACTTC.

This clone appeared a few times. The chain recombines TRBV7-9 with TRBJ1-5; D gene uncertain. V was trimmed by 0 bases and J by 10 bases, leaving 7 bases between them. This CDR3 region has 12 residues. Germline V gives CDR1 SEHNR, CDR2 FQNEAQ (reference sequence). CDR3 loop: CASSLAAGPQHF. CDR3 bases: TGTGCCAGCAGCTTAGCGGCCGGTCCCCAGCATTTT.

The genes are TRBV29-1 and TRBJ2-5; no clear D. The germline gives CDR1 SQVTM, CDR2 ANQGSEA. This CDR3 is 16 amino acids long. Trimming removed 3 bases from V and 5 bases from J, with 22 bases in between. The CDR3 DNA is TGCAGCGTTGAGGGTAACGTAGGGCGTACGGGCGAGACCCAGTACTTC. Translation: CSVEGNVGRTGETQYF.

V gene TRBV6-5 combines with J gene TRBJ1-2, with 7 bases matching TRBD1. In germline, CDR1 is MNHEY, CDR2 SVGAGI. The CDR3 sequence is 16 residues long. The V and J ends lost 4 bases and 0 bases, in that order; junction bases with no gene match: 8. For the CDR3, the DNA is TGTGCCAGCAGTTCTACAGGGGTCGGGGCTAACTATGGCTACACCTTC. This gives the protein CASSSTGVGANYGYTF.

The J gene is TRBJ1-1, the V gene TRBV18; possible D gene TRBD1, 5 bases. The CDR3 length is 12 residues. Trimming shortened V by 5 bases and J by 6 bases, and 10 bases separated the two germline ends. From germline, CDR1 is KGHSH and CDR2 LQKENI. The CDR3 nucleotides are TGTGCCAGCTCAGGGGGAAGCGCTGAAGCTTTCTTT. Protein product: CASSGGSAEAFF.

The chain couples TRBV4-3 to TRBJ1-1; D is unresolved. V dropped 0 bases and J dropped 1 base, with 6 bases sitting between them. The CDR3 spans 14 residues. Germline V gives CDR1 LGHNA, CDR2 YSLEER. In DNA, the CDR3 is TGCGCCAGCAGCCAAGAAAGACGGAACACTGAAGCTTTCTTT. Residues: CASSQERRNTEAFF.

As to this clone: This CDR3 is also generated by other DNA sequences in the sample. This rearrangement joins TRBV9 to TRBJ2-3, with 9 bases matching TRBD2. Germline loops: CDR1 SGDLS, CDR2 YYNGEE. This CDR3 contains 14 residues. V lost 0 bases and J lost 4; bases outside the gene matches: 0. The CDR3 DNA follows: TGTGCCAGCAGCGTAGGGACTAGCGCAGATACGCAGTATTTT. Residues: CASSVGTSADTQYF. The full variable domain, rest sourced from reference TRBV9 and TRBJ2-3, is DSGVTQTPKHLITATGQRVTLRCSPRSGDLSVYWYQQSLDQGLQFLIQYYNGEERAKGNILERFSAQQFPDLHSELNLSSLELGDSALYFCASSVGTSADTQYFGPGTRLTVL.

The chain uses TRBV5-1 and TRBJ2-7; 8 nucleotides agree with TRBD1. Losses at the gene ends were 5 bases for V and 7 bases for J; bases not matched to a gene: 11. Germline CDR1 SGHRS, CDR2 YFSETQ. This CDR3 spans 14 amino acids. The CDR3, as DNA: TGCGCCAGCAGGGCCGGGACAGGCTTTAGGGAGCAGTACTTC. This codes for CASRAGTGFREQYF.

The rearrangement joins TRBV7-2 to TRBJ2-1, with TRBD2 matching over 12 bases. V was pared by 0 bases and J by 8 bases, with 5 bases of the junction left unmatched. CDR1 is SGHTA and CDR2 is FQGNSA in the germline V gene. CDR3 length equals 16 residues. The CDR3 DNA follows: TGTGCCAGCAGCTTAGCGTCTAGCGGGAGGGGGGATGAGCAGTTCTTC. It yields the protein CASSLASSGRGDEQFF.

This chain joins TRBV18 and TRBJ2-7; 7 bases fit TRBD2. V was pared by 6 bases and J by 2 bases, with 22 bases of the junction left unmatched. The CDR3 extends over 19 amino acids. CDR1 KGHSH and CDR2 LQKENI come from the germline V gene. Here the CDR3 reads CASSPRPGDPAGPPYEQYF. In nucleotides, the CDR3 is TGTGCCAGCTCTCCCCGACCGGGAGACCCAGCGGGACCCCCCTACGAGCAGTACTTC. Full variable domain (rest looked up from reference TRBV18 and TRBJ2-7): NAGVMQNPRHLVRRRGQEARLRCSPMKGHSHVYWYRQLPEEGLKFMVYLQKENIIDESGMPKERFSAEFPKEGPSILRIQQVVRGDSAAYFCASSPRPGDPAGPPYEQYFGPGTRLTVT.

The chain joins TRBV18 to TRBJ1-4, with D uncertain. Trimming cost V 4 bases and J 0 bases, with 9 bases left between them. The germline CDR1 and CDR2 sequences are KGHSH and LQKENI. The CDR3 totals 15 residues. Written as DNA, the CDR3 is TGTGCCAGCTCACTTGACCAAGCAACTAATGAAAAACTGTTTTTT. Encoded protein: CASSLDQATNEKLFF.

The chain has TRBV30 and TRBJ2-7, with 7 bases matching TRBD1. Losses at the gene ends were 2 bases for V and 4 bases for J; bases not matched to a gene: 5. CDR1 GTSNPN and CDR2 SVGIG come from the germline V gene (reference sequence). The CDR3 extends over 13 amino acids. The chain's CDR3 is CAWSTDRVYEQYF. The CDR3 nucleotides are TGTGCCTGGAGTACAGACAGGGTTTACGAGCAGTACTTC.

CDR3 sequence reads: CASSFGASGTIYEQYF. CDR3 DNA sequence: TGTGCCAGCAGTTTTGGGGCTAGCGGGACCATTTACGAGCAGTACTTC. The chain couples TRBV28 to TRBJ2-7; 9 positions match TRBD2. V lost 3 bases and J lost 4; bases outside the gene matches: 10. This CDR3 has 16 amino acids. Germline CDR1 reads MDHEN; CDR2 reads SYDVKM.

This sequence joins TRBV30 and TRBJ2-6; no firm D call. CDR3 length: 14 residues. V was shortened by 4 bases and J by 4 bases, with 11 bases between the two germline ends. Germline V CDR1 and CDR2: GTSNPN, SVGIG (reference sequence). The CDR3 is CAWMEGSGANVLTF. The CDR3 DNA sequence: TGTGCCTGGATGGAAGGTTCCGGGGCCAACGTCCTGACTTTC.

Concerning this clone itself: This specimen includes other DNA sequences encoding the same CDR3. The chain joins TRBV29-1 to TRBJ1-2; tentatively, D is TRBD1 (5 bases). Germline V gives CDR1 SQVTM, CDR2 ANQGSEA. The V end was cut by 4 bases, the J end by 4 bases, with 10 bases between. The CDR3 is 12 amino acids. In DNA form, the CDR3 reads TGCAGCGTTGTGCAGGGAGGCTATGGCTACACCTTC. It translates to CSVVQGGYGYTF.

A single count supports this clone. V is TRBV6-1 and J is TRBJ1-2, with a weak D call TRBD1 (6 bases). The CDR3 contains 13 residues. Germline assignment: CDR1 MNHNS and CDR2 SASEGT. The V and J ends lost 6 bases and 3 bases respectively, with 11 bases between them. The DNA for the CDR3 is TGTGCCAGCAGAAGCTCAGGGGACTATGGCTACACCTTC. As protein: CASRSSGDYGYTF.

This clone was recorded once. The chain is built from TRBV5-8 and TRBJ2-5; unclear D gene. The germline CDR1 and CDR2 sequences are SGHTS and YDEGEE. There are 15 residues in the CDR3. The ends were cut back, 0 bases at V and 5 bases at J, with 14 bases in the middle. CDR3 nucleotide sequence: TGTGCCAGCAGCTTGGGGGGATGGTATAGCGAGACCCAGTACTTC. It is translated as CASSLGGWYSETQYF.

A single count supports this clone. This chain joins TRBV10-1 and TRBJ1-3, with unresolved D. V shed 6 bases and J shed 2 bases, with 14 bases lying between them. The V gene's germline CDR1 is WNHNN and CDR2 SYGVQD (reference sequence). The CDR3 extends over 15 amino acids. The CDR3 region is CASSIHRVAGNTIYF. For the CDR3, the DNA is TGCGCCAGCAGCATTCACCGTGTTGCTGGAAACACCATATATTTT.

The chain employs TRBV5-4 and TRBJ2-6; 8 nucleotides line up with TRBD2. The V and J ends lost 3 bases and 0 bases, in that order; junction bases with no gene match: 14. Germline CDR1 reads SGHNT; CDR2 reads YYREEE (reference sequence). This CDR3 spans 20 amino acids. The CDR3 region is CASSSRTSSRTSSGANVLTF. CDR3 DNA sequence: TGTGCCAGCAGCTCGCGGACTAGCAGCAGAACAAGCTCTGGGGCCAACGTCCTGACTTTC.

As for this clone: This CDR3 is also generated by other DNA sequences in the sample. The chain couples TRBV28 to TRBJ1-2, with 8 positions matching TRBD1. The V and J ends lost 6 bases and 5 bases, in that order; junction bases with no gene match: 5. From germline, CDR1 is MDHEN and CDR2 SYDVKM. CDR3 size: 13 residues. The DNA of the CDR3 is TGTGCCAGCAGCAAGGGACAGGCGTATGGCTACACCTTC. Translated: CASSKGQAYGYTF.

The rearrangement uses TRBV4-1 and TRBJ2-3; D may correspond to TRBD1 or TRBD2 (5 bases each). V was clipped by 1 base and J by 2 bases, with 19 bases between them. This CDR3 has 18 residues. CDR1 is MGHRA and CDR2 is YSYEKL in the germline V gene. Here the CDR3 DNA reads TGCGCCAGCAGCCAAGTTGGGAGAGAGGGGCGCTACACAGATACGCAGTATTTT. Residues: CASSQVGREGRYTDTQYF.